This TCR beta chain was obtained from a study of blood T cell repertoires in COVID-19. Assay used: immunoSEQ multiplex PCR; TCRdb lists only in-frame clones, some missing. The profile shows about 160,000 clones, more than 80% of them singletons. V lost 6 bases and J lost 3; bases outside the gene matches: 9. Germline V lookup: CDR1 MGHDK, CDR2 SYGVNS. The CDR3 covers 16 residues. The clonotype originates from a man aged 60-69 years with acute or convalescent COVID-19. V is TRBV25-1 and J is TRBJ2-1; the match to TRBD2 covers 9 bases. Specimen: peripheral blood. CDR3 sequence: CASSQGLAGLYNEQFF. For the CDR3, the DNA is TGTGCCAGCAGCCAAGGGCTAGCGGGGCTCTACAATGAGCAGTTCTTC.